Listed here is a single TCR beta chain. This CDR3 region has 16 residues. In germline, CDR1 is MNHEY, CDR2 SVGEGT. Trimming removed 3 bases from V and 0 bases from J, with 12 bases in between. Authors' data handling: Nucleated cell number was recorded as an estimate derived from reference gene primer amplification. Here immunoSEQ multiplex PCR was the method, and the copy in TCRdb shows in-frame clones only, minus some. V, J and clone size reflect that table, while D and trimming were determined from the DNA. The table includes roughly 670,000 clones, around 89% detected once. This entry comes from a study of blood T cell repertoires in COVID-19. Study information: Nucleic acid was either cDNA or gDNA, and it came from T cells, B-cell-depleted T cells, or PBMCs.

Sequences were obtained from peripheral blood. The V call is TRBV6-2 or TRBV6-3, the J call TRBJ1-3; D is unresolved. The receptor comes from a woman aged 18 to 35 with acute or convalescent COVID-19. DNA for the CDR3: TGTGCCAGCAGTTATTGGGCAGGCTTCTCTGGAAACACCATATATTTT. Translating gives CASSYWAGFSGNTIYF.